The 26 T cell receptor beta chains below come from one sample, sequenced in a study of T cell changes during pregnancy in multiple sclerosis. This table comes from immunoSEQ multiplex PCR, and its TCRdb copy is limited to in-frame clones, with some not included. The data hold 100,000 or so clones, with 90% to 95% observed a single time. This specimen consisted of peripheral blood, obtained before pregnancy. Every receptor here comes from a female donor with multiple sclerosis, enrolled in a pregnancy study.

The V gene is TRBV11-2, the J gene TRBJ2-2; no firm D call. Looked up from germline, CDR1 is SGHAT and CDR2 is FQNNGV. Trimming took off 5 bases at V and 1 base at J, with 11 bases between the two ends. CDR3 length equals 15 residues. The CDR3 loop is CASSQGVMNTGELFF. Here the CDR3 DNA reads TGTGCCAGCAGCCAAGGAGTAATGAACACCGGGGAGCTGTTTTTT.

V is TRBV9 and J is TRBJ2-1, with 13 bases that match TRBD2. There are 19 residues in the CDR3. The trim removed 4 bases at V and 0 bases at J, leaving 10 bases unmatched. The germline V gene has CDR1 SGDLS and CDR2 YYNGEE. This CDR3 reads CASSPGTSGVISSYNEQFF. CDR3 nucleotide sequence: TGTGCCAGCAGCCCGGGGACTAGCGGGGTGATTAGCTCCTACAATGAGCAGTTCTTC.

The gene calls are TRBV18 and TRBJ2-3, with 8 nucleotides matching TRBD2. The J segment lost 3 bases and the V segment lost 0 bases, leaving 5 bases of the junction unmatched. CDR3 length equals 16 residues. CDR1 and CDR2 (germline): KGHSH, LQKENI. CDR3 amino acids: CASSPPKREMTDTQYF. In DNA form, the CDR3 reads TGTGCCAGCTCACCACCGAAGCGGGAGATGACAGATACGCAGTATTTT.

The V and J genes are TRBV29-1 and TRBJ1-1; 7 bases line up with TRBD1. Trimming took 6 bases from V and 1 from J; bases not matched to a gene: 5. CDR3 size: 13 residues. Germline CDR1 is SQVTM and CDR2 is ANQGSEA. CDR3 protein: CSVATGTNTEAFF. CDR3 coding DNA: TGCAGCGTAGCGACAGGGACGAACACTGAAGCTTTCTTT.

This clone was found a few times. V gene TRBV4-2 combines with J gene TRBJ2-2, with 7 bases fitting TRBD2. The V segment lost 2 bases and the J segment 4 bases; nucleotides outside the gene matches: 4. The CDR3 totals 15 residues. The germline gives CDR1 LGHNA, CDR2 YNFKEQ. Written as DNA, the CDR3 is TGTGCCAGCAGCCAAATTAGCGGGCCCACCGGGGAGCTGTTTTTT. Its translation: CASSQISGPTGELFF.

J is TRBJ2-7 and V is TRBV2; the match to TRBD1 covers 10 bases. V lost 5 bases and J lost 2; bases outside the gene matches: 6. CDR1 is SNHLY, CDR2 FYNNEI, per germline. The CDR3 sequence is 15 residues long. CDR3 nucleotides: TGTGCCAGCAGTTTCCCGGGACAGGGGCCCTACGAGCAGTACTTC. It encodes CASSFPGQGPYEQYF.

This chain connects TRBV7-9 to TRBJ2-7; 10 bases are a match to TRBD2. Trimming at V came to 0 bases and at J to 7 bases, leaving 15 bases not matched to a gene. Germline assignment: CDR1 SEHNR and CDR2 FQNEAQ (reference sequence). This CDR3 is 18 amino acids long. The chain's CDR3 is CASSLASGASGSLYEQYF. CDR3 sequence (DNA): TGTGCCAGCAGCTTAGCGAGTGGGGCTAGCGGGAGCCTCTATGAGCAGTACTTC.

This clone came up once. V and J are TRBV4-2 and TRBJ2-2, with TRBD2 matching 7 bases. The V gene's germline CDR1 is LGHNA and CDR2 YNFKEQ. The CDR3 extends over 17 amino acids. Trimming removed 1 base from V and 1 base from J; junction bases left unmatched: 6. The CDR3 nucleotides are TGTGCCAGCAGCCAAGTAGGGAGGGGTGAGAACACCGGGGAGCTGTTTTTT. Translation: CASSQVGRGENTGELFF.

The V gene is TRBV5-1, the J gene TRBJ1-1, with no clear D. Trimming removed 0 bases from V and 1 base from J, with 10 bases in between. Germline-derived CDR1 and CDR2 are SGHRS and YFSETQ. The CDR3 is made up of 15 amino acids. The CDR3 DNA reads TGCGCCAGCAGCTTGGATGGCCAAAGGAACACTGAAGCTTTCTTT. Translating gives CASSLDGQRNTEAFF. The full variable domain, its missing parts supplied by reference TRBV5-1 and TRBJ1-1, is KAGVTQTPRYLIKTRGQQVTLSCSPISGHRSVSWYQQTPGQGLQFLFEYFSETQRNKGNFPGRFSGRQFSNSRSEMNVSTLELGDSALYLCASSLDGQRNTEAFFGQGTRLTVV.

This chain joins TRBV28 and TRBJ2-3, with 11 bases aligning to TRBD2. The V gene's germline CDR1 is MDHEN and CDR2 SYDVKM. The junction had 3 bases not matched to a gene; V was cut back by 2 bases and J by 8 bases. This CDR3 has 14 residues. The CDR3 region is CASSLLAGGGTQYF. In DNA, the CDR3 is TGTGCCAGCAGTTTACTAGCGGGAGGAGGTACGCAGTATTTT.

The gene calls are TRBV6-5 and TRBJ2-1; D not certain. Germline V gives CDR1 MNHEY, CDR2 SVGAGI. The V end was cut by 6 bases, the J end by 0 bases, with 12 bases between. The CDR3 contains 15 residues. This CDR3 is CASSPIRSSYNEQFF. The CDR3 DNA is TGTGCCAGCAGCCCCATTAGGAGCTCCTACAATGAGCAGTTCTTC.

The CDR3 sequence is CASTRENYEQYF. The CDR3 bases are TGTGCCAGCACACGGGAGAACTACGAGCAGTACTTC. The genes are TRBV2 and TRBJ2-7; D may be TRBD2 (6 bases). This CDR3 has 12 amino acids. Trimming removed 7 bases from V and 3 bases from J, with 10 bases in between. The V gene's germline CDR1 is SNHLY and CDR2 FYNNEI.

J is TRBJ1-3 and V is TRBV19; unclear D gene. The V end lost 1 base, the J end lost 4 bases, and 2 bases lay between the germline ends. From germline, CDR1 is LNHDA and CDR2 SQIVND (reference sequence). The length of the CDR3 is 12 residues. The CDR3 here is CASSIVGNTIYF. The CDR3 DNA reads as TGTGCCAGTAGTATAGTAGGAAACACCATATATTTT.

The V and J genes are TRBV7-2 and TRBJ2-7, with 7 bases lining up with TRBD2. CDR3 length: 14 amino acids. V gave up 4 bases and J gave up 3 bases; unmatched junction bases: 6. Germline assignment: CDR1 SGHTA and CDR2 FQGNSA. CDR3 loop: CASSYDWGGYEQYF. In DNA, the CDR3 is TGTGCCAGCAGCTACGACTGGGGGGGCTACGAGCAGTACTTC.

This chain joins TRBV9 and TRBJ2-1, with TRBD2 matching over 7 bases. CDR3 length: 15 amino acids. Germline V lookup: CDR1 SGDLS, CDR2 YYNGEE. The V and J ends lost 4 bases and 0 bases, in that order; junction bases with no gene match: 4. The CDR3 DNA sequence: TGTGCCAGCAGCACTAGCGCCAACTCCTACAATGAGCAGTTCTTC. Its protein is CASSTSANSYNEQFF.

The V and J genes are TRBV9 and TRBJ2-6, with 8 bases matching TRBD1. J gave up 2 bases and V 3 bases, and 10 bases lay outside the gene matches. CDR3 length: 18 amino acids. Germline assignment: CDR1 SGDLS and CDR2 YYNGEE. CDR3 DNA sequence: TGTGCCAGCAGCGAATGGGGCACAGGGGGGACTGGGGCCAACGTCCTGACTTTC. Amino acids: CASSEWGTGGTGANVLTF.

The chain combines TRBV6-5 with TRBJ1-3; possible D gene TRBD1, 6 bases. This CDR3 comprises 15 residues. Trimming took 2 bases from V and 1 from J, leaving 9 bases between them. Germline CDR1 and CDR2: MNHEY and SVGAGI. CDR3 residues: CASSYDTGSGNTIYF. DNA for the CDR3: TGTGCCAGCAGTTACGATACAGGGTCTGGAAACACCATATATTTT.

V is TRBV6-6 and J is TRBJ1-2; 7 bases agree with TRBD1. CDR1 and CDR2 (germline): MNHNY, SVGAGI (reference sequence). The CDR3 sequence is 13 residues long. The ends lost 6 bases at V and 9 bases at J; junction bases unmatched: 10. The CDR3 nucleotides read TGTGCCAGCAGCGCGGGACAGCCTTTTAGCTACACCTTC. This encodes CASSAGQPFSYTF.

The rearrangement uses TRBV27 and TRBJ2-7; 8 bases line up with TRBD2. The J segment lost 2 bases and the V segment lost 4 bases, leaving 4 bases of the junction unmatched. The CDR3 spans 14 residues. Germline V gene lookup returns CDR1 MNHEY and CDR2 SMNVEV (reference sequence). DNA for the CDR3: TGTGCCAGCAGTTCACTAGCGGCACCCTACGAGCAGTACTTC. Amino acids: CASSSLAAPYEQYF.

The chain joins TRBV29-1 to TRBJ1-4; a weak D match, TRBD1 (6 bases). The V gene's germline CDR1 is SQVTM and CDR2 ANQGSEA. The V gene lost 7 bases and the J gene lost 8 bases, with 14 bases spanning the gap. The CDR3 sequence is 12 residues long. The CDR3 is CSGGPGAEKLFF. The CDR3 coding sequence is TGCAGCGGGGGGCCGGGCGCAGAAAAACTGTTTTTT.

The chain carries TRBV7-2 and TRBJ2-5; TRBD2 matches at 11 bases. Germline V lookup: CDR1 SGHTA, CDR2 FQGNSA. Trimming removed 2 bases from V and 4 bases from J; junction bases left unmatched: 9. This CDR3 region has 17 residues. DNA for the CDR3: TGTGCCAGCAGCTTAACCCTACTAGCGGGAGAGGCAGAGACCCAGTACTTC. It translates to CASSLTLLAGEAETQYF.

The rearrangement joins TRBV28 to TRBJ2-7; D perhaps matches TRBD1 (6 bases). CDR1 is MDHEN and CDR2 is SYDVKM in the germline V gene. The CDR3 runs to 13 residues. V lost 9 bases and J lost 5, with 17 bases in between. The CDR3 bases are TGTGCCAGTTTGGAAGTTGGGGGCGACGAGCAGTACTTC. This encodes CASLEVGGDEQYF.

The chain couples TRBV7-6 to TRBJ2-1, with D possibly being TRBD2 (6 bases). This CDR3 comprises 17 residues. Germline-derived CDR1 and CDR2 are SGHVS and FNYEAQ. V shed 5 bases and J shed 0 bases, with 17 bases lying between them. The CDR3 DNA reads as TGTGCCAGCAGCGTTTTCGGGGCGGGAACCTCCTACAATGAGCAGTTCTTC. Its protein is CASSVFGAGTSYNEQFF.

This clone was detected once. The chain recombines TRBV16 with TRBJ1-2; weak D call: TRBD1 (5 bases). Trimming pared 1 base from V and 3 bases from J, leaving 15 bases between. The CDR3 is 16 amino acids. The germline CDR1 and CDR2 sequences are KGHSY and FQNENV. DNA of the CDR3: TGTGCCAGCAGCCAATGGGCGACATGGGGGGACTATGGCTACACCTTC. It yields the protein CASSQWATWGDYGYTF.

This sequence joins TRBV27 and TRBJ1-2; D is possibly TRBD1 (5 bases). Germline V gene lookup returns CDR1 MNHEY and CDR2 SMNVEV (reference sequence). V lost 7 bases and J 8 bases, leaving 17 bases between the germline ends. This CDR3 spans 13 amino acids. CDR3 DNA sequence: TGTGCCAGCACCGGACCGGGAGGGGACGGCTACACCTTC. Its protein product is CASTGPGGDGYTF.

J is TRBJ2-3 and V is TRBV12-5; 11 bases map to TRBD2. The CDR3 is 15 residues long. The V gene end was trimmed by 5 bases and the J gene end by 6 bases; junction bases not matched to a gene: 7. Germline CDR1 is LGHNT and CDR2 is FRNRAP. CDR3 in amino acids: CASGRLAGGSDTQYF. CDR3 in DNA: TGTGCTAGTGGTCGTCTAGCGGGAGGAAGCGATACGCAGTATTTT. Looking up the rest from reference TRBV12-5 and TRBJ2-3 gives the full variable domain: DARVTQTPRHKVTEMGQEVTMRCQPILGHNTVFWYRQTMMQGLELLAYFRNRAPLDDSGMPKDRFSAEMPDATLATLKIQPSEPRDSAVYFCASGRLAGGSDTQYFGPGTRLTVL.